Listed below are T cell receptor beta chains from one sample, sequenced in a study of cytomegalovirus exposure and HLA in healthy donors. Assay: immunoSEQ multiplex PCR; the TCRdb copy retains only in-frame clones and omits some. Among about 200,000 clones listed, 60% to 80% were seen once. The sequenced sample consisted of PBMCs. The receptors here all came from a male donor in good health and CMV-seronegative. Both conserved end residues are part of each CDR3. The order of the fields is V gene, D gene, clone size, J gene, CDR3 DNA, CDR3 protein. The D gene is left open where the match is weak. A clone size is listed for some rows: how often the clone was seen (once, few, many), or a class if it is expanded.

TRBV11-2	TRBD2	-	TRBJ2-3	TGTGCCAGCAGCGATGGGCTTCCCGGGGGATGGGGGGGGACAGATACGCAGTATTTT	CASSDGLPGGWGGTDTQYF
TRBV23-1	-	few	TRBJ1-1	TGCGCCAGCAGTCAATCGTATCAGCAGGCCCCGTTGGGCACTGAAGCTTTCTTT	CASSQSYQQAPLGTEAFF
TRBV29-1	TRBD2	-	TRBJ2-7	TGCAGCGTTGCCGGGACTAGCGGAACCTACGAGCAGTACTTC	CSVAGTSGTYEQYF
TRBV7-9	TRBD1	-	TRBJ2-2	TGTTCCAGCAGCTTAAAGACAGGGGGCAGCTTTAAGTCCGGGGAGCTGTTTTTT	CSSSLKTGGSFKSGELFF
TRBV7-2	TRBD1	-	TRBJ2-7	TGTGCCAGCAGCTTAAGCAGGGGGCGATCCTACGAGCAGTACTTC	CASSLSRGRSYEQYF
TRBV7-7	-	once	TRBJ1-1	TGTGCCAGCAGCTTAGGGGAGGACACTGAAGCTTTCTTT	CASSLGEDTEAFF
TRBV6-6	-	-	TRBJ1-1	TGTGCCAGCAGTTGGACTGGGAACATGAACACTGAAGCTTTCTTT	CASSWTGNMNTEAFF
TRBV7-9	-	-	TRBJ2-6	TGTGCCAGCAGTCCTCTTCAGATCTCTGGGGCCAACGTCCTGACTTTC	CASSPLQISGANVLTF
TRBV30	TRBD1	-	TRBJ1-6	TGTGCCTGGGGACGGGACAGGCGGCCCCTCCACTTT	CAWGRDRRPLHF
TRBV6-1	-	-	TRBJ2-7	TGTGCCAGCAGTGAACAGCCCAGGGCCCTCTACGAGCAGTACTTC	CASSEQPRALYEQYF
TRBV5-8	-	-	TRBJ1-1	TGTGCCAGCAGCTTGGCCCCCCGTATGAACACTGAAGCTTTCTTT	CASSLAPRMNTEAFF
TRBV28	-	-	TRBJ1-4	TGTGCCAGCAGTTTAACTGAGACTAATGAAAAACTGTTTTTT	CASSLTETNEKLFF
TRBV27	TRBD1	-	TRBJ1-1	TGTGCCAGCAGCGTGACAGGGGGGACAGGGGTTGAAGCTTTCTTT	CASSVTGGTGVEAFF
TRBV4-3	TRBD2	-	TRBJ2-2	TGCGCCAGCAGCCATCCGCTAGCGGGGGGATCCGGGGAGCTGTTTTTT	CASSHPLAGGSGELFF
TRBV9	-	few	TRBJ2-6	TGTGCCAGCAGCCGCGGGGCACAGGGGGCCAACGTCCTGACTTTC	CASSRGAQGANVLTF
TRBV7-2	-	once	TRBJ2-1	TGTGCCAGCAGCTTAGGCGTTCCGTCCTACAATGAGCAGTTCTTC	CASSLGVPSYNEQFF
TRBV10-3	TRBD1	few	TRBJ1-3	TGTGCCATCAGTGGGGGACAGGGGCACTCCTCTGGAAACACCATATATTTT	CAISGGQGHSSGNTIYF
TRBV11-2	-	-	TRBJ1-1	TGTGCCAGCAGCAACCGGGACAAATTCACTGAAGCTTTCTTT	CASSNRDKFTEAFF
TRBV6-1	TRBD2	few	TRBJ2-1	TGTGCCAGCAGTGAAGCGGGGGGGATCTCCTACAATGAGCAGTTCTTC	CASSEAGGISYNEQFF
TRBV7-8	-	-	TRBJ1-1	TGTGCCAGCAGCGAGAGGGGCAGGGGATTTATGGCTTTCTTT	CASSERGRGFMAFF
TRBV28	TRBD1	-	TRBJ1-2	TGTGCCAGCAGTTTATCCGGGACAGGGATGGGCTACACCTTC	CASSLSGTGMGYTF
TRBV5-1	TRBD1	few	TRBJ1-6	TGCGCCAGCAAGCACGGGACAGAGAATTCACCCCTCCACTTT	CASKHGTENSPLHF
TRBV5-6	-	-	TRBJ2-7	TGTGCCAGCAGCTTGGAGTTTCGGGTGACCGAGCAGTACTTC	CASSLEFRVTEQYF
TRBV5-1	TRBD2	-	TRBJ2-3	TGCGCCAGCAGCTTACTTCGTCCCGGGACTAAGGCGGGGGGGCTCGCAGATACGCAGTATTTT	CASSLLRPGTKAGGLADTQYF
TRBV6-6	-	-	TRBJ2-3	TGTGCCAGCAGTCCCCATGGGGCCTCGGGAGATACGCAGTATTTT	CASSPHGASGDTQYF
TRBV12-2	-	-	TRBJ2-7	TGTGCAAGTCGCTTAGTGTTCAGCGAGGGACAGGGGGACTACGAGCAGTACTTC	CASRLVFSEGQGDYEQYF
TRBV15	TRBD1	-	TRBJ2-4	TGTGCCACCAGCAGAGATAGGACAGGGGACTTTAAAAACATTCAGTACTTC	CATSRDRTGDFKNIQYF
TRBV27	TRBD2	few	TRBJ2-2	TGTGCCAGCAGTTCGATACTAGCGGGAGTGTACACCGGGGAGCTGTTTTTT	CASSSILAGVYTGELFF
TRBV11-3	TRBD2	-	TRBJ2-1	TGTGCCAGCAGCTTATACAGCGGGGGGGCTTCTAATGAGCAGTTCTTC	CASSLYSGGASNEQFF
TRBV6-5	TRBD2	-	TRBJ2-5	TGTGCCAGCAGCCAGAAGCGGGAGTTCGCAGAGACCCAGTACTTC	CASSQKREFAETQYF
TRBV6-4	-	-	TRBJ1-2	TGTGCCAGCAGAGCGTTGGGGCGGCGCGGCTATGGCTACACCTTC	CASRALGRRGYGYTF
TRBV30	TRBD1	-	TRBJ1-4	TGTGCCTGGAACAGGGGGGAAGCTAATGAAAAACTGTTTTTT	CAWNRGEANEKLFF
TRBV25-1	TRBD1	-	TRBJ2-1	TGTGCCAGCAGCCTCGGGACAGTCGATGAGCAGTTCTTC	CASSLGTVDEQFF
TRBV11-2	TRBD2	-	TRBJ2-1	TGTGCCAGCAGCCTGACCGGGACTAGCGGGGGGCTCTACAATGAGCAGTTCTTC	CASSLTGTSGGLYNEQFF
TRBV28	TRBD1	-	TRBJ2-3	TGTGCCAGCAGTTCTGTCGGGACAGGGGGTACAGATACGCAGTATTTT	CASSSVGTGGTDTQYF
TRBV7-2	-	-	TRBJ2-1	TGTGCCAGCAGCTTAGAGGTAGCGCGATACAATGAGCAGTTCTTC	CASSLEVARYNEQFF
TRBV15	TRBD1	-	TRBJ2-1	TGTGCCACCAGCAGAGGCGGGACAGGGATTGTGAATGAGCAGTTCTTC	CATSRGGTGIVNEQFF
TRBV5-1	TRBD2	-	TRBJ2-3	TGCGCCAGCAGCACAGGGGTCGCGGGAGGGGATACGCAGTATTTT	CASSTGVAGGDTQYF
TRBV6-5	TRBD1	-	TRBJ1-2	TGTGCCAGCAGCTACTACGGGGGACAGGGGCAGGGCTACACCTTC	CASSYYGGQGQGYTF
TRBV5-6	TRBD1	-	TRBJ2-7	TGTGCCAGCAGCTTTTCCGGGACAGCGAACTACGAGCAGTACTTC	CASSFSGTANYEQYF
TRBV6-9	-	-	TRBJ1-1	TGTGCCACAGAACCATACAGGGTCGTGGGAGCTTTCTTT	CATEPYRVVGAFF
TRBV14	TRBD2	-	TRBJ2-1	TGTGCCAGCAGCCACGCCGGCGCGGGAGGTACCCCACTCTCCTACAATGAGCAGTTCTTC	CASSHAGAGGTPLSYNEQFF
TRBV7-2	-	-	TRBJ2-7	TGTGCCAGCAGCCCTAGCCCGGGCTTTATCTCCTCCTACGAGCAGTACTTC	CASSPSPGFISSYEQYF
TRBV19	TRBD1	-	TRBJ2-6	TGTGCCAGTAGTACCCGACAGGGCTTTAGTGCTGGGGCCAACGTCCTGACTTTC	CASSTRQGFSAGANVLTF
TRBV11-3	-	-	TRBJ2-5	TGTGCCAGCAGCACAGGGCAGGGGATCCCCCAAGAGACCCAGTACTTC	CASSTGQGIPQETQYF
TRBV5-6	-	once	TRBJ2-6	TGTGCCAGCAGCTTGACTCCCTCTGGGGCCAACGTCCTGACTTTC	CASSLTPSGANVLTF
TRBV19	-	-	TRBJ2-7	TGTGCCAGTGGTCCGCGGCAGCTCAGCGGCTCAGAATCATTCTACGAGCAGTACTTC	CASGPRQLSGSESFYEQYF
TRBV6-5	-	-	TRBJ1-1	TGTGCCAGCAGCCCAGGGAGGGGGTTCACTGAAGCTTTCTTT	CASSPGRGFTEAFF
TRBV30	-	-	TRBJ1-2	TGTGCCTGGAGTGAGGTGGGAGCTAACTATGGCTACACCTTC	CAWSEVGANYGYTF
TRBV30	-	-	TRBJ1-6	TGTGCCTGGAGTGTAGGCCCCGGACAGTATAATTCACCCCTCCACTTT	CAWSVGPGQYNSPLHF
TRBV2	TRBD1	-	TRBJ2-1	TGTGCCAGCAGTGGTGAGGGGGCCTCCTACAATGAGCAGTTCTTC	CASSGEGASYNEQFF
TRBV29-1	TRBD2	-	TRBJ2-3	TGCAGCGTCCGCAGACTAGCGGGCAGCACAGATACGCAGTATTTT	CSVRRLAGSTDTQYF
TRBV28	-	-	TRBJ1-5	TGTGCCAGCAGAGCGGGGTTGACCGGCTTGAGCAATCAGCCCCAGCATTTT	CASRAGLTGLSNQPQHF
TRBV7-2	-	-	TRBJ2-5	TGTGCCAGCAGCTTAGTTGTAACTAGACAAGAGACCCAGTACTTC	CASSLVVTRQETQYF
TRBV25-1	TRBD1	few	TRBJ1-2	TGTGCCAGCAGTGAAACTACGGGACAGATTCTTAACTATGGCTACACCTTC	CASSETTGQILNYGYTF